This T cell receptor (beta chain) came from a study of PD-L1 blockade in urothelial cancer. Study-level background: The patients had undergone anywhere from 0 to 3 prior chemotherapy regimens. Blood underwent analysis 3 weeks (second dose) and 6 weeks after treatment began.

Germline CDR1 is MGHDK and CDR2 is SYGVNS. J was trimmed by 9 bases and V by 3 bases; bases with no gene match: 20. The CDR3 extends over 18 amino acids. Each PCR received spiked synthetic TCR analog templates. Profiling relied on immunoSEQ multiplex PCR, and the TCRdb table lists in-frame clones only, not all of them. The data hold 38,000 or so clones, with more than 70% observed a single time. The gene calls are TRBV25-1 and TRBJ1-3; 7 nucleotides match TRBD1. This sample comprised PBMCs, obtained around atezolizumab (anti-PD-L1) treatment. The TCR was taken from a man between 60 and 75 years old with urothelial cancer. CDR3 residues: CASSDVGPGGGISGTIYF. Written as DNA, the CDR3 is TGTGCCAGCAGTGATGTGGGCCCAGGGGGAGGTATCTCTGGCACCATATATTTT. The variable domain in full, completed from reference TRBV25-1 and TRBJ1-3, reads EADIYQTPRYLVIGTGKKITLECSQTMGHDKMYWYQQDPGMELHLIHYSYGVNSTEKGDLSSESTVSRIRTEHFPLTLESARPSHTSQYLCASSDVGPGGGISGTIYFGEGSWLTVV.